These 19 T cell receptor beta chains came from one sample sequenced in a study of blood T cell repertoires in COVID-19. Produced via immunoSEQ multiplex PCR; TCRdb's table is partial and in-frame only. The table includes 150,000 to 200,000 clones, 81% detected once. Material: peripheral blood. Receptor source: a human donor in a cohort sampled during active COVID-19.

The chain carries TRBV19 and TRBJ2-4, with D possibly TRBD2 on 5 matching bases. Trimming removed 3 bases at V and 3 bases at J, with 15 bases between. This CDR3 region has 16 residues. Germline V gives CDR1 LNHDA, CDR2 SQIVND (reference sequence). The DNA of the CDR3 is TGTGCCAGTAGTATCCGAGGGAACGGTGGCAAAAACATTCAGTACTTC. Protein: CASSIRGNGGKNIQYF.

J is TRBJ2-7 and V is TRBV30; maybe TRBD1 (5 bases). Germline CDR1 is GTSNPN and CDR2 is SVGIG (reference sequence). CDR3 length: 13 amino acids. V was pared by 7 bases and J by 4 bases, with 17 bases between. As DNA, the CDR3 is TGTGCCTTATCTGGGCAGGGAATGTACGAGCAGTACTTC. Translation gives CALSGQGMYEQYF.

This sequence joins TRBV27 and TRBJ2-5, with D possibly TRBD2 on 6 matching bases. From germline, CDR1 is MNHEY and CDR2 SMNVEV (reference sequence). This CDR3 has 14 residues. Trimming removed 0 bases at V and 5 bases at J, with 10 bases between. The CDR3: CASSLSWGEETQYF. The CDR3 nucleotides are TGTGCCAGCAGTTTATCTTGGGGGGAGGAGACCCAGTACTTC.

This clone was picked up a small number of times. The chain combines TRBV4-2 with TRBJ1-3; 9 bases match TRBD1. Germline V lookup: CDR1 LGHNA, CDR2 YNFKEQ. The ends lost 1 base at V and 4 bases at J; junction bases unmatched: 5. The CDR3 contains 16 residues. Here the CDR3 reads CASSQVGQGIGNTIYF. As DNA, the CDR3 is TGTGCCAGCAGCCAAGTGGGACAGGGTATCGGAAACACCATATATTTT.

The CDR3 sequence: CASSASGTGTYEQYF. The CDR3 DNA sequence: TGTGCCAGCAGCGCCTCCGGGACAGGGACCTACGAGCAGTACTTC. The J gene is TRBJ2-7, the V gene TRBV9; 9 bases are a match to TRBD1. The trim removed 3 bases at V and 2 bases at J, leaving 6 bases unmatched. The germline gives CDR1 SGDLS, CDR2 YYNGEE. There are 15 residues in the CDR3. The full variable domain, rest sourced from reference TRBV9 and TRBJ2-7, is DSGVTQTPKHLITATGQRVTLRCSPRSGDLSVYWYQQSLDQGLQFLIQYYNGEERAKGNILERFSAQQFPDLHSELNLSSLELGDSALYFCASSASGTGTYEQYFGPGTRLTVT.

The genes are TRBV30 and TRBJ1-6, with 8 positions matching TRBD1. Unmatched junction bases numbered 6, after V lost 3 bases and J lost 5 bases. This CDR3 is built from 15 residues. CDR1 is GTSNPN, CDR2 SVGIG, per germline (reference sequence). The CDR3 protein is CAWSVDRGNNSPLHF. In DNA, the CDR3 is TGTGCCTGGAGCGTAGACAGGGGCAATAATTCACCCCTCCACTTT.

This clone appeared a single time. The V call is TRBV5-5, the J call TRBJ2-2; 7 bases map to TRBD1. The germline V gene has CDR1 SGHKS and CDR2 YYEKEE (reference sequence). This CDR3 is 14 amino acids long. Trimming cost V 3 bases and J 3 bases; bases outside gene matches: 2. CDR3 in amino acids: CASSSGQYTGELFF. DNA for the CDR3: TGTGCCAGCAGCTCGGGACAGTACACCGGGGAGCTGTTTTTT.

The V call is TRBV19, the J call TRBJ2-7, with D perhaps matching TRBD1 (5 bases). This CDR3 is 15 amino acids long. Per germline, CDR1 LNHDA and CDR2 SQIVND (reference sequence). V lost 6 bases to trimming and J lost 1 base, with 16 bases between them. The CDR3 DNA sequence: TGTGCCAGTAGCCGTGGACAAACCCTATCCTACGAGCAGTACTTC. This translates into CASSRGQTLSYEQYF.

This chain uses TRBV6-5 with TRBJ2-3; perhaps TRBD2 as D (6 bases). The CDR3 is made up of 13 amino acids. Germline CDR1 MNHEY, CDR2 SVGAGI. V lost 7 bases, J lost 4 bases, and 12 bases lay in between. The CDR3 nucleotides read TGTGCCAGCAAATCCGGAGGGGCAGATACGCAGTATTTT. It translates to CASKSGGADTQYF.

The chain uses TRBV7-2 and TRBJ1-1; tentatively, D is TRBD1 (6 bases). V lost 1 base to trimming and J lost 11 bases, with 17 bases between them. CDR1 and CDR2 (germline): SGHTA, FQGNSA. There are 14 residues in the CDR3. CDR3 nucleotides: TGTGCCAGCAGCTTAGTAGGGGGAAAGCACCCCGCTTTCTTT. Its translation is CASSLVGGKHPAFF.

The V call is TRBV3-1 (or the pseudogene TRBV3-2), the J call TRBJ1-2; 8 positions match TRBD1. This CDR3 has 14 residues. Looked up from germline, CDR1 is LGHDT and CDR2 is YNNKEL (reference sequence). Trimming at V came to 1 base and at J to 7 bases, leaving 5 bases not matched to a gene. The CDR3 coding sequence is TGTGCCAGCAGCCAAGGGACAGGGAAGGCTGGCTACACCTTC. It codes for CASSQGTGKAGYTF.

This sequence joins TRBV6-2 or TRBV6-3 and TRBJ2-5; 10 bases are shared with TRBD1. This CDR3 is built from 16 residues. Germline CDR1 and CDR2: MNHEY and SVGEGT. V shed 6 bases and J 5 bases; nucleotides not matched to a gene: 12. CDR3 in DNA: TGTGCCAGCAGCCGACTTACGACAGGGGGCCGGGAGACCCAGTACTTC. The encoded protein is CASSRLTTGGRETQYF.

The chain combines TRBV27 with TRBJ2-7; TRBD1 might be the D (6 bases). This CDR3 region has 11 residues. The V gene's germline CDR1 is MNHEY and CDR2 SMNVEV (reference sequence). V was shortened by 8 bases and J by 6 bases, with 11 bases between the two germline ends. DNA of the CDR3: TGTGCCAGCGGTACAGGGCCCGAGCAGTACTTC. Translating it yields CASGTGPEQYF.

The gene calls are TRBV7-2 and TRBJ2-5; 7 nucleotides match TRBD1. V lost 5 bases and J lost 8; bases outside the gene matches: 5. CDR3 length: 12 amino acids. Looked up from germline, CDR1 is SGHTA and CDR2 is FQGNSA. The DNA for the CDR3 is TGTGCCAGCAGCACAGGGGCAGGTACCCAGTACTTC. Its translation is CASSTGAGTQYF.

The chain joins TRBV12-3 or TRBV12-4 to TRBJ2-5; D perhaps matches TRBD2 (5 bases). This CDR3 is built from 13 residues. Trimming took off 6 bases at V and 1 base at J, with 9 bases between the two ends. This CDR3 is CASSLRGQETQYF. The CDR3 DNA is TGTGCCAGCAGCCTCCGGGGCCAAGAGACCCAGTACTTC.

The chain is built from TRBV24-1 and TRBJ1-1, with D maybe TRBD1 (5 bases). Germline CDR1 is KGHDR and CDR2 is SFDVKD. V dropped 3 bases and J dropped 4 bases, with 11 bases sitting between them. The CDR3 runs 14 residues. The CDR3 region has the DNA TGTGCCACCAGTGATCCCCTGGGGGGCACTGAAGCTTTCTTT. It yields the protein CATSDPLGGTEAFF.

This CDR3 reads CASSFSQGAFEQFF. The CDR3 DNA reads TGTGCCAGCAGCTTTTCACAGGGGGCCTTTGAGCAGTTCTTC. The chain joins TRBV7-2 to TRBJ2-1; 9 nucleotides match TRBD1. J lost 9 bases, V lost 3 bases, and 6 bases had no gene match. The CDR3 contains 14 residues. CDR1 and CDR2 from the germline V gene are SGHTA and FQGNSA.

The V call is TRBV30, the J call TRBJ2-7, with D tentatively TRBD1 (6 bases). Germline CDR1 and CDR2: GTSNPN and SVGIG (reference sequence). Deletions cut 5 bases from V and 6 bases from J, with 17 bases between. The CDR3 totals 13 residues. CDR3: CAWDDILGAEQYF. In nucleotides, the CDR3 is TGTGCCTGGGATGACATTTTGGGGGCCGAGCAGTACTTC. Variable domain in full (rest from reference TRBV30 and TRBJ2-7): SQTIHQWPATLVQPVGSPLSLECTVEGTSNPNLYWYRQAAGRGLQLLFYSVGIGQISSEVPQNLSASRPQDRQFILSSKKLLLSDSGFYLCAWDDILGAEQYFGPGTRLTVT.

This clone was seen more than once but under ten times. The V and J genes are TRBV7-2 and TRBJ1-2, with 7 positions matching TRBD1. CDR1 is SGHTA and CDR2 is FQGNSA in the germline V gene. Trimming removed 3 bases from V and 8 bases from J; junction bases left unmatched: 9. CDR3 size: 14 residues. DNA for the CDR3: TGTGCCAGCAGCTTGAATGGACAGGCTGAGGGCTACACCTTC. Its translation: CASSLNGQAEGYTF. Complete variable domain (other parts from reference TRBV7-2 and TRBJ1-2): GAGVSQSPSNKVTEKGKDVELRCDPISGHTALYWYRQSLGQGLEFLIYFQGNSAPDKSGLPSDRFSAERTGGSVSTLTIQRTQQEDSAVYLCASSLNGQAEGYTFGSGTRLTVV.